This T cell receptor (beta chain) was sequenced in a study of CD8 T cells in ankylosing spondylitis. This clonotype was seen a few times. The antigen is not known. Study findings and constraints: Some of the motif variants had earlier been found in reactive arthritis patients' fluid and blood.

Trimming took 4 bases from V and 6 from J, leaving 15 bases between them. Germline values: CDR1 GTSNPN, CDR2 SVGIG (reference sequence). CDR3 length equals 14 residues. Making the TCR beta libraries involved quantitative 5'-RACE with molecular barcodes. TCRdb ran MiXCR on the 5' RACE reads and lists one entry per CDR3 protein. The sample includes roughly 200,000 distinct CDR3 sequences, around 13% seen only once; the top ten take 16%. The chain joins TRBV30 to TRBJ2-2; D might be TRBD2 (6 bases). The sequenced sample was blood, either unsorted or a sorted T cell fraction (not recorded which). The clonotype was recovered from a male donor with ankylosing spondylitis or in good health (not recorded which). CDR3 in amino acids: CAWIPGDIAGELFF. The CDR3 DNA reads as TGTGCCTGGATCCCGGGAGATATAGCCGGGGAGCTGTTTTTT.